This note documents a single T cell receptor beta chain sequence. V lost 7 bases, J lost 1 base, and 4 bases lay in between. CDR1 and CDR2 (germline): MNHEY, SVGAGI. The CDR3 consists of 12 residues. The data stem from a study of blood T cell repertoires in COVID-19. Whole-study context: Acute-phase and convalescent COVID-19 samples originated in the United States, Italy and Spain. PBMCs, B-cell-depleted T cells, or T cells provided the cDNA or gDNA that made up the material.

Study processing details: Reference gene primer amplification yielded estimated nucleated cell counts. Only in-frame clones appear in the TCRdb table, and some are missing; sequencing was by immunoSEQ multiplex PCR. Clone size and V and J calls were adopted from that table, with D and trimming inferred from the DNA. The table shows more than 95,000 clones, with roughly 84% occurring only once. The chain recombines TRBV6-5 with TRBJ2-2; D uncertain. This TCR was recovered from a woman at least 80 years old with acute or convalescent COVID-19. Input material: peripheral blood. CDR3 nucleotide sequence: TGTGCCAGCAAACAGAACACCGGGGAGCTGTTTTTT. Protein: CASKQNTGELFF.